Ten or more counts support the clone carrying this T cell receptor beta chain. TCRdb itself ran the RT-PCR reads through MiXCR, one entry per CDR3 protein. The table records about 520,000 distinct CDR3 sequences, more than 7% of them present only once. This entry belongs to a study of response to subunit inactivated influenza vaccine. This CDR3 has 16 residues. The J segment lost 4 bases and the V segment lost 5 bases, leaving 8 bases of the junction unmatched. Germline-derived CDR1 and CDR2 are SNHLY and FYNNEI. Source: PBMCs from blood, taken around 25 months after vaccination. This receptor was taken from a man between 50 and 69 years old who received an inactivated influenza vaccine. The chain couples TRBV2 to TRBJ2-7; 13 bases line up with TRBD2. CDR3 sequence reads: CASSKGTSGMRYEQYF. The CDR3 bases are TGTGCCAGCAGTAAAGGGACTAGCGGGATGAGGTACGAGCAGTACTTC. Variable domain in full (rest from reference TRBV2 and TRBJ2-7): EPEVTQTPSHQVTQMGQEVILRCVPISNHLYFYWYRQILGQKVEFLVSFYNNEISEKSEIFDDQFSVERPDGSNFTLKIRSTKLEDSAMYFCASSKGTSGMRYEQYFGPGTRLTVT.